These T cell receptor beta chains were read from a single sample in a study of blood T cell repertoires in COVID-19. Some clones are missing from TCRdb's copy, which holds only in-frame ones; the method was immunoSEQ multiplex PCR. Counted here are 380,000 or so clones, roughly nine tenths occurring once; the ten biggest clones make up around 1.2%. Material for sequencing was peripheral blood. Receptors originate from a man in his forties with acute or convalescent COVID-19. The CDR3 runs from the conserved cysteine through the conserved F or W. D genes are given only for firm matches. Where a row states a size, it is once, few, many or the class of an expanded clone; other rows omit it.

D gene,V gene,clone size,J gene,CDR3 DNA,CDR3 protein
-,TRBV14,-,TRBJ1-5,TGTGCCAGCAGCCAAGTCGGAGGGAATCAGCCCCAGCATTTT,CASSQVGGNQPQHF
TRBD1,TRBV7-2,-,TRBJ1-2,TGTGCCAGCAGCTTAGCGGGACAGGGGTTCGGCTATGGCTACACCTTC,CASSLAGQGFGYGYTF
-,TRBV5-1,-,TRBJ2-2,TGCGCCAGCAGCTTGATCATGGCAGAAAACACCGGGGAGCTGTTTTTT,CASSLIMAENTGELFF
-,TRBV9,-,TRBJ2-1,TGTGCCAGCAGCGTAGCGACCCTGGGCAGCCACAATGAGCAGTTCTTC,CASSVATLGSHNEQFF
TRBD1,TRBV7-2,-,TRBJ1-1,TGTGCCAGCAGCTCTACAGGGGGGGGTTACACTGAAGCTTTCTTT,CASSSTGGGYTEAFF
TRBD1,TRBV12-3/TRBV12-4,-,TRBJ1-1,TGTGCCAGCAGTTTGGCAGGGGGTACTGAAGCTTTCTTT,CASSLAGGTEAFF
TRBD1,TRBV5-4,-,TRBJ1-4,TGTGCCAGCAGCTTGGTCTACCAGGGGGTGGATGAAAAACTGTTTTTT,CASSLVYQGVDEKLFF
-,TRBV4-1,-,TRBJ2-2,TGCGCCAGCAGCCAAGGTGTGGCTGTAAACACCGGGGAGCTGTTTTTT,CASSQGVAVNTGELFF
TRBD1,TRBV11-2,-,TRBJ1-2,TGTGCCAGCAGCTCCTCAGGGGGGAACTATGGCTACACCTTC,CASSSSGGNYGYTF
-,TRBV2,-,TRBJ1-5,TGTGCCAGCAACCTCCAAGCCAGGGACAACGGCAATCAGCCCCAGCATTTT,CASNLQARDNGNQPQHF
-,TRBV25-1,-,TRBJ2-2,TGTGCCAGCATCCACAGGGTGACCGGGGAGCTGTTTTTT,CASIHRVTGELFF
TRBD2,TRBV2,-,TRBJ2-1,TGTGCCAGCAGTCTGAGGACTAGCGGGTTCTCCTACAATGAGCAGTTCTTC,CASSLRTSGFSYNEQFF
-,TRBV27,-,TRBJ2-3,TGTGCCAGCAGTTTGGGCAGGGAACTCGATACGCAGTATTTT,CASSLGRELDTQYF
-,TRBV5-6,-,TRBJ2-7,TGTGCCAGCAACCTGGACTACTCCTACGAGCAGTACTTC,CASNLDYSYEQYF
TRBD1,TRBV30,-,TRBJ1-2,TGTGCCTGGAGGACAGGGGGTTTCTATGGCTACACCTTC,CAWRTGGFYGYTF
TRBD2,TRBV4-3,-,TRBJ2-7,TGCGCCAGCAGCCCCGGGGTAGCGGGGACCTACGAGCAGTACTTC,CASSPGVAGTYEQYF
-,TRBV4-2,-,TRBJ1-2,TGTGCCAGCAGCCAAGAGGTCAGGACTTATGGCTACACCTTC,CASSQEVRTYGYTF
-,TRBV5-1,-,TRBJ2-4,TGCGCCAGCAGCTTGGAGGGGACTTATCCTATTACGGGAGCCAAAAACATTCAGTACTTC,CASSLEGTYPITGAKNIQYF
TRBD1,TRBV11-2,-,TRBJ1-2,TGTGCCAGCAGGCCCATTCCTAGGACAGGGGGGATTGGCTACACCTTC,CASRPIPRTGGIGYTF
-,TRBV4-1,-,TRBJ2-5,TGCGCCAGCAGCCAAGTGTTCGGACAACAAGAGACCCAGTACTTC,CASSQVFGQQETQYF
TRBD2,TRBV5-1,-,TRBJ2-7,TGCGCCAGCAGCGAGGGACTAGTCTACGAGCAGTACTTC,CASSEGLVYEQYF
-,TRBV7-2,-,TRBJ2-7,TGTGCCAGCAGCTTAGGGGTCATCCTGGCTAGCCCTTTTCACGTTCTTCAGTACTTC,CASSLGVILASPFHVLQYF
TRBD1,TRBV12-3/TRBV12-4,once,TRBJ1-2,TGTGCCAGCAGTGGACAGGGTGGCTATGGCTACACCTTC,CASSGQGGYGYTF
-,TRBV4-3,-,TRBJ1-2,TGCGCCAGCAGCCAAGATGGGCTAGCAGGGGCCTACTATGGCTACACCTTC,CASSQDGLAGAYYGYTF
TRBD1,TRBV9,-,TRBJ2-7,TGTGCCAGCGCCGGGACAGGGGCCCAGGAGCAGTACTTC,CASAGTGAQEQYF
TRBD1,TRBV28,once,TRBJ1-2,TGTGCCACAGGACAGGGCAGGGGCTACACCTTC,CATGQGRGYTF
TRBD2,TRBV5-4,-,TRBJ2-7,TGTGCCAGCAGCTTGCCGGGAGGGGGTAAGAAGCAGTACTTC,CASSLPGGGKKQYF
-,TRBV29-1,-,TRBJ1-1,TGCAGCGTTTGGACGGTCGGGGACACTGAAGCTTTCTTT,CSVWTVGDTEAFF
TRBD2,TRBV5-1,-,TRBJ2-5,TGCGCCAGCAGCGACACTAGCGGGGGGGCTCAAGAGACCCAGTACTTC,CASSDTSGGAQETQYF